These T cell receptor beta chains were read from a single sample in a study of cytomegalovirus exposure and HLA in healthy donors. Profiled with immunoSEQ multiplex PCR; TCRdb holds only in-frame clones, not every one. The sample holds roughly 140,000 clones, roughly three quarters seen once. The source material was PBMCs. These TCRs come from a man aged 18 to 29 in good health and CMV-seronegative. CDR3s include the opening cysteine and the closing phenylalanine or tryptophan. A D gene is named only where the DNA matches it firmly. Size values are once, few and many counts, or a class for expanded clones, and some rows have none.

TRBV4-1	NA	TRBJ2-7	NA	TGCGCCAGCAGCCAAGAGTTCACAGGGGACTTCTACGAGCAGTACTTC	CASSQEFTGDFYEQYF
TRBV5-1	TRBD1	TRBJ1-1	NA	TGCGCCAGCAGCTTGGAAAGGACAGGGTTTCATGAAGCTTTCTTT	CASSLERTGFHEAFF
TRBV7-2	NA	TRBJ1-4	NA	TGTGCCAGCAGCGTACAAACAGGGATCTCTAATGAAAAACTGTTTTTT	CASSVQTGISNEKLFF
TRBV12-5	TRBD2	TRBJ2-5	NA	TGTGCTAGTGGTTTGGGACTAGCGGCCCAAGAGACCCAGTACTTC	CASGLGLAAQETQYF
TRBV7-8	NA	TRBJ1-2	once	TGTGCCAGCAGCTCCAGCAGGGGTACCTATGGCTACACCTTC	CASSSSRGTYGYTF
TRBV19	NA	TRBJ1-3	NA	TGTGCCAGTTCTTACAGGCCAACAGATGGAAACACCATATATTTT	CASSYRPTDGNTIYF
TRBV4-1	NA	TRBJ1-1	NA	TGCGCCAGCAGCCAGCTTCGGTCCACTGAAGCTTTCTTT	CASSQLRSTEAFF
TRBV7-9	TRBD1	TRBJ2-7	NA	TGTGCCAGCAGCTACTGGACAGGAAAAAGCTACGAGCAGTACTTC	CASSYWTGKSYEQYF
TRBV5-1	NA	TRBJ1-4	NA	TGCGCCAGCAGCTTGCGGGGGGTGCGGGCTAATGAAAAACTGTTTTTT	CASSLRGVRANEKLFF
TRBV6-5	NA	TRBJ2-1	few	TGTGCCAGCAGTTACACTCCAGGGGGGAATGAGCAGTTCTTC	CASSYTPGGNEQFF
TRBV6-1	NA	TRBJ1-1	NA	TGTGCCAGCAGTGAAGAACAGGGAGGGACTTTCTTT	CASSEEQGGTFF
TRBV19	TRBD1	TRBJ1-2	NA	TGTGCCAGTAGTATCCCCGGACAGGTCTATGGCTACACCTTC	CASSIPGQVYGYTF
TRBV25-1	NA	TRBJ2-5	NA	TGTGCCAGCAGTGAACCCGGAGGCTGGGAGACCCAGTACTTC	CASSEPGGWETQYF
TRBV28	TRBD1	TRBJ1-2	NA	TGTGCCAGCACCCCCGGGACAGCCTATGGCTACACCTTC	CASTPGTAYGYTF
TRBV9	NA	TRBJ2-3	few	TGTGCCAGCAGCGTAGCTACAATTCTGGGAGGCACAGATACGCAGTATTTT	CASSVATILGGTDTQYF
TRBV7-2	TRBD1	TRBJ1-4	NA	TGTGCCAGCAGCTTGACAGGGTACCAAGGAACTAATGAAAAACTGTTTTTT	CASSLTGYQGTNEKLFF
TRBV30	TRBD1	TRBJ1-2	once	TGTGCCTGGAGGGCCGTAGGACAGGGTGCTCCGGCTAACTATGGCTACACCTTC	CAWRAVGQGAPANYGYTF
TRBV5-4	NA	TRBJ2-7	NA	TGTGCCAGCAGCTTGGGCCGGCAGGGCGTCGACGAGCAGTACTTC	CASSLGRQGVDEQYF
TRBV27	NA	TRBJ2-7	NA	TGTGCCAGCCTCCGAACCGGGATTTCCTACGAGCAGTACTTC	CASLRTGISYEQYF
TRBV18	TRBD1	TRBJ1-1	NA	TGTGCCAGCACAGAAGGGACAGGCGACCTGAAGACTGAAGCTTTCTTT	CASTEGTGDLKTEAFF
TRBV5-1	TRBD2	TRBJ2-7	NA	TGCGCCAGCAGCTTGTGGGGACTAGCGGGCTCAAGAACCTACGAGCAGTACTTC	CASSLWGLAGSRTYEQYF
TRBV28	NA	TRBJ1-1	NA	TGTGCCAGCAGAGAGGGTTCGAGCACTGAAGCTTTCTTT	CASREGSSTEAFF
TRBV30	NA	TRBJ2-7	NA	TGTGCCTGGAGCCCCCCTCCGAAGGGGTACGAGCAGTACTTC	CAWSPPPKGYEQYF
TRBV28	NA	TRBJ2-5	NA	TGTGCCAGCAGTTTCGCGGGACAGCAAGAGACCCAGTACTTC	CASSFAGQQETQYF
TRBV5-1	TRBD1	TRBJ1-5	NA	TGCGCCAGCAGCCGGACAGGGAAGGATAGCAATCAGCCCCAGCATTTT	CASSRTGKDSNQPQHF
TRBV5-1	NA	TRBJ2-5	NA	TGCGCCAGCAGCTCATACTACGCACAACAAGAGACCCAGTACTTC	CASSSYYAQQETQYF
TRBV27	NA	TRBJ1-1	NA	TGTGCCAGCAGTTACGGGAACACTGAAGCTTTCTTT	CASSYGNTEAFF
TRBV2	NA	TRBJ1-6	few	TGTGCCAGCCAAACTGGCGGCAGGGTAGCATCACCCCTCCACTTT	CASQTGGRVASPLHF
TRBV19	TRBD1	TRBJ1-5	NA	TGTGCCAGTACGGGACAGGGATTCAGTCAGCCCCAGCATTTT	CASTGQGFSQPQHF
TRBV11-3	NA	TRBJ1-1	NA	TGTGCCAGCAGCTTCCGGGACTCAAGGGATGAAGCTTTCTTT	CASSFRDSRDEAFF
TRBV19	NA	TRBJ1-5	once	TGTGCCAGCGCTCCCGGGAGAGATCAGCCCCAGCATTTT	CASAPGRDQPQHF
TRBV11-3	NA	TRBJ1-1	NA	TGTGCCAGCAGCTTACTGGACTCTTCCCCGAACACTGAAGCTTTCTTT	CASSLLDSSPNTEAFF
TRBV27	TRBD2	TRBJ2-7	NA	TGTGCCAGCAGTGATAGCGGGAGTCGGAGTCACCGCTCCTACGAGCAGTACTTC	CASSDSGSRSHRSYEQYF
TRBV6-1	NA	TRBJ2-7	NA	TGTGCCAGCAGTGAACTTATCGGTACCTACGAGCAGTACTTC	CASSELIGTYEQYF
TRBV30	NA	TRBJ1-5	NA	TGTGCCTGTGCTTCTTCTGGGCAGTTTAATCAGCCCCAGCATTTT	CACASSGQFNQPQHF
TRBV7-6	TRBD2	TRBJ2-7	once	TGTGCCAGCAGCTTAGTGGGCGGGAGCGGCGAGCAGTACTTC	CASSLVGGSGEQYF
TRBV29-1	NA	TRBJ1-4	NA	TGCAGCGTTGAAGAAGGCCGGGAGGGGCCGACCGTATCGACTAATGAAAAACTGTTTTTT	CSVEEGREGPTVSTNEKLFF
TRBV6-4	NA	TRBJ2-7	NA	TGTGCCAGCAGTGCCCTTCTAGATTTGATGTACTGCGAGCAGTACTTC	CASSALLDLMYCEQYF
TRBV9	TRBD1	TRBJ1-4	NA	TGTGCCAGCAGCGTGAGTGACAGGGGAGGCAAAAGTGAAAAACTGTTTTTT	CASSVSDRGGKSEKLFF
TRBV10-3	TRBD2	TRBJ2-2	NA	TGTGCCATCAGTGAGTCGTGGGGATTACTAGCGGGAGAAAACACCGGGGAGCTGTTTTTT	CAISESWGLLAGENTGELFF
TRBV27	NA	TRBJ2-7	NA	TGTGCCAGCAGTTTACGAGCGGGTCGGGACTACGAGCAGTACTTC	CASSLRAGRDYEQYF
TRBV7-9	NA	TRBJ1-1	NA	TGTGCCAGCAGCCGACGGACAGTTACGAACACTGAAGCTTTCTTT	CASSRRTVTNTEAFF
TRBV7-2	TRBD2	TRBJ2-7	few	TGTGCCAGCAGCTTAGGGGCTAGCGGGACCTACGAGCAGTACTTC	CASSLGASGTYEQYF
TRBV19	TRBD1	TRBJ1-6	once	TGTGCCAGTAGTTTTGGACAGGGCTATAATTCACCCCTCCACTTT	CASSFGQGYNSPLHF
TRBV7-6	NA	TRBJ2-7	NA	TGTGCCAGCAGCTTAGCGGTGACAATCGGCGAGCAGTACTTC	CASSLAVTIGEQYF
TRBV6-5	TRBD1	TRBJ1-2	NA	TGTGCCAGCAGTACCAACTACAGGGGTGGCTACACCTTC	CASSTNYRGGYTF